One sample yielded the 21 T cell receptor beta chains listed below, sequenced in a study of T-cell memory formation after mild COVID-19. TCRdb processed the 5' RACE reads anew with MiXCR; each CDR3 protein has one entry. The data contain roughly 450,000 distinct CDR3 sequences, 15% to 20% of them seen just once; the ten biggest clones take up approximately 21%. The sequenced sample consisted of PBMCs or a T cell subset sorted from them (not recorded which). These receptors were taken from a young man who had mild COVID-19 (a few samples of this study predate the infection). Cell type and time point are not known.

V gene TRBV7-2 combines with J gene TRBJ1-1, with D possibly matching TRBD1 (5 bases). Trimming took 5 bases from V and 10 from J, leaving 17 bases between them. The CDR3 loop spans 13 amino acids. The germline V gene has CDR1 SGHTA and CDR2 FQGNSA. CDR3 coding DNA: TGTGCCAGCAGCGGACGTGGGGGACGGGCAGCTTTCTTT. Encoded protein: CASSGRGGRAAFF.

At least ten counts were recorded for this clonotype. This chain connects TRBV5-1 to TRBJ2-1; D uncertain. Looked up from germline, CDR1 is SGHRS and CDR2 is YFSETQ. This CDR3 has 14 residues. V was cut by 3 bases and J by 3 bases, with 10 bases left in between. The CDR3 loop reads CASSSETDYNEQFF. The DNA for the CDR3 is TGCGCCAGCAGCTCCGAGACCGACTACAATGAGCAGTTCTTC.

This clonotype was counted a few times. The chain carries TRBV20-1 and TRBJ2-2; TRBD2 aligns across 7 bases. Germline values: CDR1 DFQATT, CDR2 SNEGSKA (reference sequence). With 3 bases clipped from V and 3 bases from J, the junction kept 1 base outside the gene matches. The CDR3 extends over 13 amino acids. The CDR3: CSASGGYTGELFF. CDR3 nucleotides: TGCAGTGCTAGCGGGGGGTACACCGGGGAGCTGTTTTTT.

The V and J genes are TRBV7-8 and TRBJ2-5; TRBD2 matches at 9 bases. V lost 5 bases and J lost 2; bases outside the gene matches: 9. This CDR3 region has 16 residues. Per germline, CDR1 SGHVS and CDR2 FQNEAQ. Written as DNA, the CDR3 is TGTGCCAGCAGCGCACCAGGACTAGCGTTTCAAGAGACCCAGTACTTC. Translation: CASSAPGLAFQETQYF. The whole variable domain, remainder taken from reference TRBV7-8 and TRBJ2-5, is GAGVSQSPRYKVAKRGQDVALRCDPISGHVSLFWYQQALGQGPEFLTYFQNEAQLDKSGLPSDRFFAERPEGSVSTLKIQRTQQEDSAVYLCASSAPGLAFQETQYFGPGTRLLVL.

Remarks on this clonotype: Germline and junction disagree at one end, which may indicate a read error. The chain joins TRBV7-7 to TRBJ1-2; tentatively, D is TRBD1 (6 bases). Germline V gene sequence: CDR1 SSHAT, CDR2 FNYEAQ (reference sequence). The CDR3 totals 14 residues. The CDR3, as DNA: TGTGCTAGCAGCTTAGACCAGGGGACGAATGGCTACACCTTC. Protein: CASSLDQGTNGYTF.

V gene TRBV5-1 combines with J gene TRBJ2-3; 12 bases align to TRBD2. CDR1 and CDR2 (germline): SGHRS, YFSETQ. V lost 6 bases, J lost 1 base, and 9 bases stayed unmatched. This CDR3 is 17 amino acids long. The CDR3 DNA is TGCGCCAGCAAGGTTCTAGCGGGGGGGCCGGGCACAGATACGCAGTATTTT. As protein: CASKVLAGGPGTDTQYF.

This clonotype was detected a few times. The chain is built from TRBV12-3 or TRBV12-4 and TRBJ2-1; D is perhaps TRBD2 (6 bases). Deletions cut 7 bases from V and 0 bases from J, with 13 bases between. CDR3 length: 15 residues. This CDR3 is CASILAGSSYNEQFF. CDR3 bases: TGTGCCAGCATCTTGGCGGGGAGCTCCTACAATGAGCAGTTCTTC.

The chain is built from TRBV11-2 and TRBJ2-3; perhaps TRBD1 as D (6 bases). V was clipped by 6 bases and J by 2 bases, with 12 bases between them. Per germline, CDR1 SGHAT and CDR2 FQNNGV. The CDR3 has 14 amino acids. The CDR3 DNA follows: TGTGCCAGCAGTCCGGGACAACTCACAGATACGCAGTATTTT. Amino acid sequence: CASSPGQLTDTQYF.

The chain employs TRBV4-1 and TRBJ2-3; TRBD2 matches at 8 bases. Germline values: CDR1 MGHRA, CDR2 YSYEKL. The V gene end was trimmed by 0 bases and the J gene end by 10 bases; junction bases not matched to a gene: 12. This CDR3 has 16 amino acids. The DNA for the CDR3 is TGCGCCAGCAGCCAAGAAGAGAGCGGGAGCGGGGACTCGCAGTATTTT. This codes for CASSQEESGSGDSQYF.

V and J are TRBV12-3 or TRBV12-4 and TRBJ2-4; TRBD1 might be the D (5 bases). This CDR3 contains 14 residues. V was pared by 6 bases and J by 9 bases, with 18 bases between. CDR3 protein: CASSRDARAVIQYF. CDR3 DNA: TGTGCCAGCAGCCGCGACGCCAGGGCGGTCATTCAGTACTTC.

This clonotype was observed a handful of times. The chain recombines TRBV5-4 with TRBJ2-2; D unresolved. CDR3 length equals 16 residues. Germline assignment: CDR1 SGHNT and CDR2 YYREEE (reference sequence). The germline V and J ends were trimmed by 0 bases and 4 bases, with 13 bases remaining between them. CDR3: CASSLGSRVGTGELFF. The CDR3 DNA reads as TGTGCCAGCAGCTTGGGTTCTAGGGTCGGCACCGGGGAGCTGTTTTTT.

This clonotype was counted only a few times. V gene TRBV15 combines with J gene TRBJ2-5; D possibly corresponds to TRBD2 (5 bases). Germline CDR1 LNHNV, CDR2 YYDKDF (reference sequence). V gave up 8 bases and J gave up 0 bases, with 10 bases separating them. This CDR3 has 13 amino acids. CDR3 region: CATAKRDQETQYF. The CDR3 DNA follows: TGTGCCACCGCCAAGAGGGACCAAGAGACCCAGTACTTC.

There are a few counts of this clonotype. This chain joins TRBV12-3 or TRBV12-4 and TRBJ1-4; D is unclear. This CDR3 comprises 15 residues. V gave up 4 bases and J gave up 2 bases, with 11 bases separating them. CDR3 DNA: TGTGCCAGCAGTTGGGGAGAGGGCACTAATGAAAAACTGTTTTTT. Translation: CASSWGEGTNEKLFF.

The J gene is TRBJ2-2, the V gene TRBV9; D is perhaps TRBD1 (6 bases). There are 15 residues in the CDR3. Trimming left V 4 bases short and J 8 bases short, with 18 bases between. Germline V gene sequence: CDR1 SGDLS, CDR2 YYNGEE. CDR3 protein: CASSPPGQQIGELFF. The CDR3 DNA reads as TGTGCCAGCAGCCCCCCGGGACAACAGATAGGGGAGCTGTTTTTT. The variable domain in full, with the rest retrieved from reference TRBV9 and TRBJ2-2, is DSGVTQTPKHLITATGQRVTLRCSPRSGDLSVYWYQQSLDQGLQFLIQYYNGEERAKGNILERFSAQQFPDLHSELNLSSLELGDSALYFCASSPPGQQIGELFFGEGSRLTVL.

This clonotype was seen a handful of times. This chain links TRBV2 with TRBJ2-3; D ambiguous. The CDR3 runs 13 residues. Germline V gene data show CDR1 as SNHLY and CDR2 as FYNNEI. V shed 1 base and J shed 4 bases, with 6 bases lying between them. The chain's CDR3 is CASSEGWADTQYF. CDR3 DNA sequence: TGTGCCAGCAGTGAAGGGTGGGCAGATACGCAGTATTTT. The full variable domain, with the rest looked up from reference TRBV2 and TRBJ2-3, is EPEVTQTPSHQVTQMGQEVILRCVPISNHLYFYWYRQILGQKVEFLVSFYNNEISEKSEIFDDQFSVERPDGSNFTLKIRSTKLEDSAMYFCASSEGWADTQYFGPGTRLTVL.

The chain links TRBV4-3 to TRBJ1-2, with D possibly matching TRBD1 (6 bases). The V end was cut by 1 base, the J end by 0 bases, with 12 bases between. CDR3 length equals 16 residues. Germline lookup yields CDR1 LGHNA and CDR2 YSLEER. CDR3 residues: CASSQGTAPANYGYTF. As DNA, the CDR3 is TGCGCCAGCAGCCAAGGGACAGCGCCAGCTAACTATGGCTACACCTTC.

V usage is TRBV3-1 and J usage is TRBJ2-1, with D uncertain. The CDR3 covers 12 residues. Germline-derived CDR1 and CDR2 are LGHDT and YNNKEL (reference sequence). Trimming shortened V by 8 bases and J by 10 bases, and 15 bases separated the two germline ends. CDR3 DNA sequence: TGTGCCAGCTCTTCCCGGTCCCTGGAGCAGTTCTTC. This gives the protein CASSSRSLEQFF.

CDR3 in DNA: TGTGCCAGCAGTGAGGAAGGGTCAGGTCAGCCCCAGCATTTT. Translation gives CASSEEGSGQPQHF. This chain joins TRBV2 and TRBJ1-5, with unresolved D. CDR3 length: 14 residues. The germline V and J ends were trimmed by 3 bases and 6 bases, with 12 bases remaining between them. Germline V gene sequence: CDR1 SNHLY, CDR2 FYNNEI.

This clonotype was recorded a few times. DNA for the CDR3: TGTGCCAGCAGTATGTTCGCGACAGCAGAAGCTTTCTTT. Protein product: CASSMFATAEAFF. The chain recombines TRBV6-1 with TRBJ1-1; weak D call: TRBD1 (5 bases). Germline V gene lookup returns CDR1 MNHNS and CDR2 SASEGT. V was clipped by 5 bases and J by 8 bases, with 15 bases between them. The CDR3 is 13 amino acids.

This sequence joins TRBV5-4 and TRBJ2-1; 9 bases line up with TRBD2. From germline, CDR1 is SGHNT and CDR2 YYREEE (reference sequence). Trimming cost V 4 bases and J 1 base; bases outside gene matches: 3. This CDR3 spans 15 amino acids. CDR3 nucleotides: TGTGCCAGCAGCAATAGCGGGGGATCCTACAATGAGCAGTTCTTC. Amino acid sequence: CASSNSGGSYNEQFF.

The gene calls are TRBV7-9 and TRBJ1-2, with a possible D match to TRBD1 (5 bases). Between the trimmed V and J ends, which lost 5 bases and 4 bases, there was a span of 11 bases. This CDR3 spans 13 amino acids. Looked up from germline, CDR1 is SEHNR and CDR2 is FQNEAQ (reference sequence). CDR3 protein: CASSDQGTYGYTF. The CDR3 DNA reads as TGTGCCAGCAGCGACCAGGGTACCTATGGCTACACCTTC.